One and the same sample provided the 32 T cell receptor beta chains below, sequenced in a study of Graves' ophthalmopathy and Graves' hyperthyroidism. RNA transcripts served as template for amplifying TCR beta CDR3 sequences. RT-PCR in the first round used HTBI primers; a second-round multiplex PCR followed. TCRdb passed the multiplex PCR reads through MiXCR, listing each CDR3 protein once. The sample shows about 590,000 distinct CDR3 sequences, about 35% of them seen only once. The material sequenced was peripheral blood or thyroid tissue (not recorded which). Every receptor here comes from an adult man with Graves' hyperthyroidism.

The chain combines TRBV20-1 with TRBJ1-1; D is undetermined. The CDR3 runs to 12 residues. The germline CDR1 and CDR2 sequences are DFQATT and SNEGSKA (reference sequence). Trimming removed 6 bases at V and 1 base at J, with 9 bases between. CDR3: CSAARRNTEAFF. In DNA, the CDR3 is TGCAGTGCCGCCAGGAGGAACACTGAAGCTTTCTTT.

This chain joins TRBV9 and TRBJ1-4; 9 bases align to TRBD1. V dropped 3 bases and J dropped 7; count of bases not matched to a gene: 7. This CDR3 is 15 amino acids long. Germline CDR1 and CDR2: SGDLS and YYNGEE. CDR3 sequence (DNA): TGTGCCAGCAGCGCGACCGGGACAGGGAGTGAAAAACTGTTTTTT. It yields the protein CASSATGTGSEKLFF.

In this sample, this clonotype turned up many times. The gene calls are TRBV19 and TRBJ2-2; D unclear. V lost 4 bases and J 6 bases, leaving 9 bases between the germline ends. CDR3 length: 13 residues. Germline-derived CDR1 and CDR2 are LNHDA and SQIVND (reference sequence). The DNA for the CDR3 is TGTGCCAGTAGTACGCAGCCGGCCGGGGAGCTGTTTTTT. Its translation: CASSTQPAGELFF.

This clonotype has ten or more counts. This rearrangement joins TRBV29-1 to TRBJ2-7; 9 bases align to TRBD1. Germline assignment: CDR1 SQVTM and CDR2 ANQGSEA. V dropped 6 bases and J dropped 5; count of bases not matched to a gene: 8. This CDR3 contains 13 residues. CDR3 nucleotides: TGCAGCGTCGCGGGACAGGGTCTCAACGAGCAGTACTTC. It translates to CSVAGQGLNEQYF.

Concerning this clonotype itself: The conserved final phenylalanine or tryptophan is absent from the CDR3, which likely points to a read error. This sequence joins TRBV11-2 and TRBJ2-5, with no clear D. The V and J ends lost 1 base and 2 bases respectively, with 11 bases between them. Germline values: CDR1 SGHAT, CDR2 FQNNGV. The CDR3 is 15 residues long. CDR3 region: CASSLGGRLQETQYL. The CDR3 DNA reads TGTGCCAGCAGCTTAGGGGGTAGATTACAAGAGACCCAGTACCTC.

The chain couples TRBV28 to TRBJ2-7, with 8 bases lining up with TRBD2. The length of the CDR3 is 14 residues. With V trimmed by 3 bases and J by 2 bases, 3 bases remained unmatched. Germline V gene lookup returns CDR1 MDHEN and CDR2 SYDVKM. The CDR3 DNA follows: TGTGCCAGCAGTTTCGTACTAGCGGCCTACGAGCAGTACTTC. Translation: CASSFVLAAYEQYF. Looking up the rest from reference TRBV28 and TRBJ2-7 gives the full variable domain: DVKVTQSSRYLVKRTGEKVFLECVQDMDHENMFWYRQDPGLGLRLIYFSYDVKMKEKGDIPEGYSVSREKKERFSLILESASTNQTSMYLCASSFVLAAYEQYFGPGTRLTVT.

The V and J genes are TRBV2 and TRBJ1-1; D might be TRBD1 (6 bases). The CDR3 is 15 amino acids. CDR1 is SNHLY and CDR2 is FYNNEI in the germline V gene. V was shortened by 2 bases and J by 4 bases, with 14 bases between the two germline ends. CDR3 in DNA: TGTGCCAGCAGTGAAAGACAGGACCGCGCCACTGAAGCTTTCTTT. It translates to CASSERQDRATEAFF.

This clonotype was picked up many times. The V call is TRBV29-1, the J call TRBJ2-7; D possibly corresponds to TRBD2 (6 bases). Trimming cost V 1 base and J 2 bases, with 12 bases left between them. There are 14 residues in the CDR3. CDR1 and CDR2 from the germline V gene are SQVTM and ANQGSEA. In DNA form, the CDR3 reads TGCAGCGTTGAAGGGGGGGAAAGTACCTACGAGCAGTACTTC. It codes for CSVEGGESTYEQYF.

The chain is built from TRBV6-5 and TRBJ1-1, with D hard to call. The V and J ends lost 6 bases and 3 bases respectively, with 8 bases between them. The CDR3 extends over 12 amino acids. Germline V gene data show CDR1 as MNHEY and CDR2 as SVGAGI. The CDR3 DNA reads TGTGCCAGCAGAGACGTAGACACTGAAGCTTTCTTT. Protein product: CASRDVDTEAFF.

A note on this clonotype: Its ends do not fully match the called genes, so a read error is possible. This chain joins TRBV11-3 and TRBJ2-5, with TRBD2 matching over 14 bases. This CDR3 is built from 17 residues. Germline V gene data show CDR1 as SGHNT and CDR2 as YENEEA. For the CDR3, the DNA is TGTGTCAGCAGCTCACCGGGACTAGCGGGAGAAAGAGAGACCCAGTACTTC. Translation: CVSSSPGLAGERETQYF.

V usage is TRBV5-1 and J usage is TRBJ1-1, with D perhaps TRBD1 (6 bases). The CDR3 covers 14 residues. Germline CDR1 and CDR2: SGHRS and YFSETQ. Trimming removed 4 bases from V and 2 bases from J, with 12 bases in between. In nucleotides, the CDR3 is TGCGCCAGCAGCCGTGACAGGAGCAACACTGAAGCTTTCTTT. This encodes CASSRDRSNTEAFF.

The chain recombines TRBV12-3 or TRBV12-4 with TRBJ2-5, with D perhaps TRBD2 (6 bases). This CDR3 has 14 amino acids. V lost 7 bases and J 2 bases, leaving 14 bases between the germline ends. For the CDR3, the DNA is TGTGCCAGCACCTGGCGGGACCCACAAGAGACCCAGTACTTC. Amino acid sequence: CASTWRDPQETQYF.

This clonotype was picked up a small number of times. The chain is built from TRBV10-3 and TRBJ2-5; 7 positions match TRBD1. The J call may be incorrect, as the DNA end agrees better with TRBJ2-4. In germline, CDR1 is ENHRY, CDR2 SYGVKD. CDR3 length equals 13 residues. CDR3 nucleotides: TGTGCCATCAGTGTTGACAGGGTTGACATTCAGTACTTC. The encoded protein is CAISVDRVDIQYF.

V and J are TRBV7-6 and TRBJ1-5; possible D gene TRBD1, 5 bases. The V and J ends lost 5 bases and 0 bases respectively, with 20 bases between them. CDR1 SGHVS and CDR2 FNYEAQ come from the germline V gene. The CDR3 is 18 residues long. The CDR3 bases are TGTGCCAGCAGCCAACGGGCGGGGACGTTGATTAGCAATCAGCCCCAGCATTTT. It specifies CASSQRAGTLISNQPQHF.

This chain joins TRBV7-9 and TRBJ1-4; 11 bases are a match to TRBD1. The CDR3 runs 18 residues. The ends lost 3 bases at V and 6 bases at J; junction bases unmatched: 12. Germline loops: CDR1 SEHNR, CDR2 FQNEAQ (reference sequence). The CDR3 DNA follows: TGTGCCAGCAGCTTCCGGGACAGGGGGGATTTCGAGGATGAAAAACTGTTTTTT. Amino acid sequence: CASSFRDRGDFEDEKLFF. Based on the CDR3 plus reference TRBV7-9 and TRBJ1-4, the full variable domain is DTGVSQNPRHKITKRGQNVTFRCDPISEHNRLYWYRQTLGQGPEFLTYFQNEAQLEKSRLLSDRFSAERPKGSFSTLEIQRTEQGDSAMYLCASSFRDRGDFEDEKLFFGSGTQLSVL.

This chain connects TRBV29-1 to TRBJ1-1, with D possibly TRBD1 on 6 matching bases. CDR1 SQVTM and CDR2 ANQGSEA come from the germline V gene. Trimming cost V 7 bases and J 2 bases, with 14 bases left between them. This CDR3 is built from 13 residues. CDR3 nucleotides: TGCAGCGGGGGGGGCAGGCTCAACACTGAAGCTTTCTTT. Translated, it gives CSGGGRLNTEAFF.

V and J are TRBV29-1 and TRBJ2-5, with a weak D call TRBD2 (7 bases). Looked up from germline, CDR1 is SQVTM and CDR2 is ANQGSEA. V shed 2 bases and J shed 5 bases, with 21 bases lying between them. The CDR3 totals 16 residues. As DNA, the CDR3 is TGCAGCGTTGAACCCCAGGGGAGGGTGGGAGAGGAGACCCAGTACTTC. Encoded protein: CSVEPQGRVGEETQYF.

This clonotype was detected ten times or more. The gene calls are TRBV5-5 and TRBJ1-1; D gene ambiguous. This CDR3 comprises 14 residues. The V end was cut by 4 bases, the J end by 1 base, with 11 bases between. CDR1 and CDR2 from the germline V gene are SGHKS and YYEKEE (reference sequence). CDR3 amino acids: CASSVLFTNTEAFF. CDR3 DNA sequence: TGTGCCAGCAGCGTTTTATTTACGAACACTGAAGCTTTCTTT.

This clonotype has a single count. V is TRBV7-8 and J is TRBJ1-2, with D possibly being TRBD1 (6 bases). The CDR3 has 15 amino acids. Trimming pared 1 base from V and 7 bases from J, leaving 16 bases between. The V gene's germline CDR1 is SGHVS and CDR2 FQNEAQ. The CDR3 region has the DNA TGTGCCAGCAGCTTAGTGGGGGCCTCCGCCGGTGGCTACACCTTC. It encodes CASSLVGASAGGYTF.

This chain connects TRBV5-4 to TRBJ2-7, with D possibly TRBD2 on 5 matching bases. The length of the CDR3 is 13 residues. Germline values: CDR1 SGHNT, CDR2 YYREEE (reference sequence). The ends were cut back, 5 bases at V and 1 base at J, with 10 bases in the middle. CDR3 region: CASRRGLSYEQYF. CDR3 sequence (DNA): TGTGCCAGCAGGAGAGGGTTATCCTACGAGCAGTACTTC.

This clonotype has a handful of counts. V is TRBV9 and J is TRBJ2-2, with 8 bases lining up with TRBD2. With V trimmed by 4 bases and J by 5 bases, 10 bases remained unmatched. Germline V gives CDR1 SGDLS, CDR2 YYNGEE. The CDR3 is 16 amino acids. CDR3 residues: CASSQDSGGWTGELFF. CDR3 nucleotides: TGTGCCAGCAGCCAAGATTCGGGGGGGTGGACCGGGGAGCTGTTTTTT.

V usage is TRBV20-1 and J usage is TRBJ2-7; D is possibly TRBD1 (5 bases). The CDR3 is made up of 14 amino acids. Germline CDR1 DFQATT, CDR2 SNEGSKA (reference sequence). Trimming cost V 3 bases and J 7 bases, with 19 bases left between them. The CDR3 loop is CSASYDSLNNEQYF. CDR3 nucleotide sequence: TGCAGTGCTAGCTACGACAGCTTAAACAATGAGCAGTACTTC.

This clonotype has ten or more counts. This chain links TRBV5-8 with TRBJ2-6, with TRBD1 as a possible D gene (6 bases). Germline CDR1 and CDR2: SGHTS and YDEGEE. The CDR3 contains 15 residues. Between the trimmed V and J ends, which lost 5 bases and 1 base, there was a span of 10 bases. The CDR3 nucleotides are TGTGCCAGCAGAGCCAGGGGTTCTGGGGCCAACGTCCTGACTTTC. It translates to CASRARGSGANVLTF. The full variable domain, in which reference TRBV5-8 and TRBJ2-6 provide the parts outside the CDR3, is EAGVTQSPTHLIKTRGQQATLRCSPISGHTSVYWYQQALGLGLQFLLWYDEGEERNRGNFPPRFSGRQFPNYSSELNVNALELEDSALYLCASRARGSGANVLTFGAGSRLTVL.

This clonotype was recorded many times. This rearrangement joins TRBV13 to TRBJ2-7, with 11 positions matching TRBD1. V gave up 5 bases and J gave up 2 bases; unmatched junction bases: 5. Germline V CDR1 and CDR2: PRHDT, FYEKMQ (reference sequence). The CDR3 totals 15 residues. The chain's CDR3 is CASSSRDRGAYEQYF. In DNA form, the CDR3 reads TGTGCCAGCAGCAGCCGGGACAGGGGGGCCTACGAGCAGTACTTC.

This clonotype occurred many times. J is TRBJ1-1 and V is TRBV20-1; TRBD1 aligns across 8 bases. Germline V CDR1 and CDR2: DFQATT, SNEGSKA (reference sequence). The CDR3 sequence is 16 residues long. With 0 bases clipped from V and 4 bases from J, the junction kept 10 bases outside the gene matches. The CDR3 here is CSARDRTGKLSTEAFF. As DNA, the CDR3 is TGCAGTGCTAGAGATCGGACAGGGAAATTGAGCACTGAAGCTTTCTTT.

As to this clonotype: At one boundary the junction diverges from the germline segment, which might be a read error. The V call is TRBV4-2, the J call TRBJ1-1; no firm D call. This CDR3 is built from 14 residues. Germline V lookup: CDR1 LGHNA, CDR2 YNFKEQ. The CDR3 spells CTSSQGALSTEAFF. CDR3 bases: TGTACCAGCAGCCAAGGCGCGTTGAGCACTGAAGCTTTCTTT.

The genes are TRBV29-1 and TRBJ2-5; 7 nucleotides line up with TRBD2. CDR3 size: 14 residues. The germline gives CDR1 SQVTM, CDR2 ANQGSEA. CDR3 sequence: CSELAGRYQETQYF. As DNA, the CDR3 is TGCAGTGAGTTGGCCGGGAGGTACCAAGAGACCCAGTACTTC.

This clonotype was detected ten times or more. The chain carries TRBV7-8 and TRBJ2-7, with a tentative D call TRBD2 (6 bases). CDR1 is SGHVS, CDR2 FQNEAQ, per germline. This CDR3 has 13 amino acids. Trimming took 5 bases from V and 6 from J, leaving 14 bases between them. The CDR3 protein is CASSPLMGGEQYF. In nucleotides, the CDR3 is TGTGCCAGCAGCCCCCTCATGGGGGGCGAGCAGTACTTC.

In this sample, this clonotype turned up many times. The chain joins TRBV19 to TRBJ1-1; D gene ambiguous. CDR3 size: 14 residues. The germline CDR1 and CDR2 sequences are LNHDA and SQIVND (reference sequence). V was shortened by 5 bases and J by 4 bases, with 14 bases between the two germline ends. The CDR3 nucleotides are TGTGCCAGTAGTTTCGCCTGGGAAGGCACTGAAGCTTTCTTT. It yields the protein CASSFAWEGTEAFF.

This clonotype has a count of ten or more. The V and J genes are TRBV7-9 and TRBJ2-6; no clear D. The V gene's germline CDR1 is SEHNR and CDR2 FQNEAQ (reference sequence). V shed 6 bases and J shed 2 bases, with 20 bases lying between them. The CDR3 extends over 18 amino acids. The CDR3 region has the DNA TGTGCCAGCAGTTCCTTCCGGGCGACTCTGACTGGGGCCAACGTCCTGACTTTC. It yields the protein CASSSFRATLTGANVLTF.

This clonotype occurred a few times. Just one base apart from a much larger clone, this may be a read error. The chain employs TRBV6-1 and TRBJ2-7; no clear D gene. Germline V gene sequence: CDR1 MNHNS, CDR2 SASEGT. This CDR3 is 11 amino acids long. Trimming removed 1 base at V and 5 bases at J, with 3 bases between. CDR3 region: CASSEGNEQYF. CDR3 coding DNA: TGTGCCAGCAGTGAAGGGAACGAGCAGTACTTC.

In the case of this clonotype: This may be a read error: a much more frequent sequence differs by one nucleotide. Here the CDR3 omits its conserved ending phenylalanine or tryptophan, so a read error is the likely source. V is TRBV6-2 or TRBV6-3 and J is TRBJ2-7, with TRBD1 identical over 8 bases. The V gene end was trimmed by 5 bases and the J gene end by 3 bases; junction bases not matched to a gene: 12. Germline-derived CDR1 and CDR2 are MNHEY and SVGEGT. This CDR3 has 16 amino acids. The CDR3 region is CASSQPRQGKNYEQYS. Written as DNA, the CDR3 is TGTGCCAGCAGTCAACCTAGACAGGGGAAAAACTACGAGCAGTACTCC.